Given below is one T cell receptor (beta chain) in context. TCRdb keeps only in-frame clones here, not all; method: immunoSEQ multiplex PCR. The repertoire holds about 72,000 clones, with 91% as singletons. These data belong to a study of T cell changes during pregnancy in multiple sclerosis. This CDR3 contains 11 residues. The chain links TRBV7-5 to TRBJ2-1; TRBD2, as called in the table, went unchecked against the DNA. TRBV7-5 is deemed a pseudogene. This receptor was taken from a female donor in good health, enrolled as a control in a pregnancy study. The source was peripheral blood, collected in the third trimester of pregnancy. CDR3 sequence: CAPGSYNEQFF. The CDR3 DNA reads TGTGCCCCGGGGTCCTACAATGAGCAGTTCTTC.